This TCR beta chain was recorded in a study of cytomegalovirus exposure and HLA in healthy donors. In the PCR, 60 Vbeta and 13 Jbeta primers were used. Some clones are missing from TCRdb's copy, which holds only in-frame ones; the method was immunoSEQ multiplex PCR. The table has about 160,000 clones, around four fifths seen once; the top ten hold around 1.3%. Study-wide results and limits: It was reported in a later analysis that an Asian-associated ancestry cluster showed fewer N-insertions than the roughly 660-donor mean.

A word on this clone: What it recognizes is unknown.

With 5 bases clipped from V and 2 bases from J, the junction kept 7 bases outside the gene matches. The CDR3 has 16 amino acids. Germline loops: CDR1 LNHDA, CDR2 SQIVND (reference sequence). Source material: PBMCs. This TCR was recovered from a woman aged 45-60 years in good health and CMV-seronegative. This chain connects TRBV19 to TRBJ1-1, with 11 bases identical to TRBD1. The CDR3 is CASSPGRTGGNTEAFF. The CDR3 DNA is TGTGCCAGTAGTCCCGGCCGGACAGGGGGCAACACTGAAGCTTTCTTT.